These T cell receptor beta chains were read from a single sample in a study of shared clonotypes between healthy human individuals. Sequencing used immunoSEQ multiplex PCR; TCRdb keeps in-frame clones, though not all of them. The data contain millions of clones, 85% to 95% of them singletons. Input material: naive CD4+ T cells sorted from blood. These receptors were collected from a man aged 18-30 years in good health. Both conserved end residues are part of each CDR3. A D gene is named only where the DNA matches it firmly. Only part of the rows carry a size: once, few, many, or a class if the clone is expanded.

cdr3_aa cdr3_nt v_call d_call clone_size j_call
CASRPQGSNQPQHF TGTGCCAGCAGACCCCAGGGATCCAATCAGCCCCAGCATTTT TRBV6-5 - - TRBJ1-5
CAWSRSIQETQYF TGTGCCTGGAGTCGGAGCATCCAAGAGACCCAGTACTTC TRBV30 - - TRBJ2-5
CASSKGTIYLTEAFF TGTGCCAGCAGCAAAGGGACCATTTACCTCACTGAAGCTTTCTTT TRBV11-2 - once TRBJ1-1
CASIIGGSGNTIYF TGTGCCAGCATTATAGGGGGGTCTGGAAACACCATATATTTT TRBV2 - - TRBJ1-3
CASSLILAGGPEQFF TGTGCCAGCAGCTTGATACTAGCGGGGGGGCCTGAGCAGTTCTTC TRBV5-6 TRBD2 - TRBJ2-1
CASSLRWDRGKLFF TGTGCCAGCAGCCTCCGTTGGGACAGGGGAAAACTGTTTTTT TRBV11-2 TRBD1 - TRBJ1-4
CASSARPTNSNTGELFF TGTGCCAGCAGCGCGCGCCCGACCAATTCGAACACCGGGGAGCTGTTTTTT TRBV7-2 - - TRBJ2-2
CASSENHRATNEKLFF TGTGCCAGCAGTGAAAACCACAGAGCAACTAATGAAAAACTGTTTTTT TRBV2 - - TRBJ1-4
CASSLDPGAWGEKLFF TGTGCCAGCAGCTTAGATCCGGGGGCCTGGGGTGAAAAACTGTTTTTT TRBV7-6 - - TRBJ1-4
CASRNYEQYF TGTGCCAGCAGGAATTACGAGCAGTACTTC TRBV2 - few TRBJ2-7
CASSYGQTNTEAFF TGTGCCAGCAGTTACGGACAGACGAACACTGAAGCTTTCTTT TRBV6-5 - - TRBJ1-1
CAWSAYGTGLTRTSVNIQYF TGTGCCTGGAGTGCCTATGGGACAGGGCTCACTAGGACTAGCGTAAACATTCAGTACTTC TRBV30 - - TRBJ2-4
CASSRQPPYGYTF TGTGCCAGCAGCAGACAGCCACCTTATGGCTACACCTTC TRBV5-8 - - TRBJ1-2
CASNPQGRGGNEQFF TGCGCCAGCAACCCCCAGGGAAGAGGGGGCAATGAGCAGTTCTTC TRBV5-1 - - TRBJ2-1
CAISTIGGSYEQYF TGTGCCATCAGTACAATAGGAGGGTCCTACGAGCAGTACTTC TRBV10-3 - - TRBJ2-7
CASSVDGQAQETQYF TGCGCCAGCAGCGTCGACGGTCAGGCCCAAGAGACCCAGTACTTC TRBV5-1 - - TRBJ2-5
CASSFTGLGEKLFF TGTGCCAGCAGCTTTACAGGCTTGGGGGAAAAACTGTTTTTT TRBV5-6 - - TRBJ1-4
CASSILQGRISPLHF TGCGCCAGCAGCATACTACAGGGACGGATTTCACCCCTCCACTTT TRBV5-1 - - TRBJ1-6
CSGGHATGELFF TGCAGCGGGGGACATGCCACCGGGGAGCTGTTTTTT TRBV29-1 - few TRBJ2-2
CASGPRRAYEQYF TGTGCCAGTGGGCCAAGGCGGGCCTACGAGCAGTACTTC TRBV6-1 - once TRBJ2-7
CASSPGLSQETQYF TGCGCCAGCAGCCCAGGACTTTCCCAAGAGACCCAGTACTTC TRBV5-1 - - TRBJ2-5
CASSYSNGGRTEAFF TGTGCCAGCAGTTACTCGAACGGTGGGAGGACTGAAGCTTTCTTT TRBV6-5 - once TRBJ1-1
CASSVGVNGYTF TGTGCCAGCAGCGTAGGGGTGAACGGCTACACCTTC TRBV9 - - TRBJ1-2
CASSWGDQGISTEAFF TGTGCCAGCAGCTGGGGAGACCAGGGGATTAGCACTGAAGCTTTCTTT TRBV11-2 - - TRBJ1-1
CASGSQGDYGYTF TGTGCCTCAGGCTCCCAGGGTGACTATGGCTACACCTTC TRBV30 - - TRBJ1-2
CASSVGGGGEKLFF TGTGCCAGCAGCGTAGGTGGTGGGGGGGAAAAACTGTTTTTT TRBV9 - - TRBJ1-4
CASSPTLAGGNSEQYF TGCGCCAGCAGCCCAACCTTAGCGGGGGGAAACAGCGAGCAGTACTTC TRBV5-1 TRBD2 - TRBJ2-7
CASSLRSNQPQHF TGCGCCAGCAGCTTGCGAAGCAATCAGCCCCAGCATTTT TRBV5-1 - - TRBJ1-5
CASSLLPPGTSGRGDTQYF TGTGCCAGCAGCTTACTACCACCCGGGACTAGCGGGAGGGGCGATACGCAGTATTTT TRBV7-2 TRBD2 once TRBJ2-3
CASSLANQETQYF TGCGCCAGCAGCTTGGCTAACCAAGAGACCCAGTACTTC TRBV5-1 - - TRBJ2-5
CASSLERTSNEQFF TGTGCCAGCAGCTTAGAGAGGACTAGCAATGAGCAGTTCTTC TRBV7-9 TRBD2 once TRBJ2-1
CASSLYGKLGPSGTTYEQYF TGTGCCAGCAGCCTGTATGGGAAGTTGGGGCCTAGCGGGACAACCTACGAGCAGTACTTC TRBV5-8 TRBD2 - TRBJ2-7
CASSSLGLAEPQETQYF TGTGCCAGCAGCTCGTTGGGGCTAGCAGAGCCCCAAGAGACCCAGTACTTC TRBV13 - once TRBJ2-5
CASSLLNSPLHF TGTGCCAGCAGTCTCCTCAATTCACCCCTCCACTTT TRBV28 - - TRBJ1-6
CASSQGAADSNQPQHF TGCGCCAGCAGCCAAGGTGCAGCCGATAGCAATCAGCCCCAGCATTTT TRBV4-1 - - TRBJ1-5
CASSRRGHDSPLHF TGTGCCAGCAGCCGCAGGGGGCATGATTCACCCCTCCACTTT TRBV5-8 TRBD1 - TRBJ1-6
CASSSPDLQETQYF TGTGCCAGCAGTTCCCCTGACCTACAAGAGACCCAGTACTTC TRBV6-6 - - TRBJ2-5
CASSLVEHEQFF TGTGCCAGCAGCTTAGTGGAACATGAGCAGTTCTTC TRBV11-3 - - TRBJ2-1
CASRDKGGDLQYF TGCGCCTCCAGGGATAAAGGGGGGGATTTGCAGTACTTC TRBV5-1 - - TRBJ2-7
CASTQDRAKDNEQFF TGTGCCAGTACCCAGGACAGGGCTAAGGACAATGAGCAGTTCTTC TRBV19 TRBD1 - TRBJ2-1
CASSLDVYSPLHF TGTGCCAGCAGCTTAGACGTTTATTCACCCCTCCACTTT TRBV7-2 - - TRBJ1-6
CAISTRGITNEQFF TGTGCCATCAGCACTAGGGGTATCACGAATGAGCAGTTCTTC TRBV10-3 - - TRBJ2-1
CASSQDSPSGEQFF TGCGCCAGCAGCCAAGATTCCCCTAGCGGCGAGCAGTTCTTC TRBV4-3 TRBD2 - TRBJ2-1
CASGGQINSPLHF TGTGCCAGCGGGGGACAGATTAATTCACCCCTCCACTTT TRBV2 TRBD1 - TRBJ1-6
CATSSGQTDNEKLFF TGTGCCACCAGTAGCGGACAGACTGATAATGAAAAACTGTTTTTT TRBV15 - - TRBJ1-4
CASSLVGLAGAADTQYF TGCGCCAGCAGCTTGGTGGGACTAGCGGGAGCTGCAGATACGCAGTATTTT TRBV5-1 TRBD2 - TRBJ2-3